The 30 T cell receptor beta chains given below trace back to one sample, sequenced in a study of OX40 agonist ivuxolimab in advanced cancers. Only in-frame clones appear in the TCRdb table, and some are missing; sequencing was by immunoSEQ multiplex PCR. The table has tens of thousands of clones, around 84% seen once. The source material was CD4+ or CD8+ T cells sorted from blood, sampled in a trial of the OX40 agonist ivuxolimab. The receptors come from an adult with an advanced solid tumor such as melanoma, head and neck, liver or kidney cancer.

The chain links TRBV27 to TRBJ2-7; 9 nucleotides match TRBD1. Germline lookup yields CDR1 MNHEY and CDR2 SMNVEV (reference sequence). The CDR3 totals 16 residues. The V segment lost 5 bases and the J segment 3 bases; nucleotides outside the gene matches: 11. The DNA for the CDR3 is TGTGCCAGCAGTCTCAAGACAGGGGGGATAAACTACGAGCAGTACTTC. Translation gives CASSLKTGGINYEQYF.

This sequence joins TRBV30 and TRBJ2-6; 7 nucleotides match TRBD1. The CDR3 is 14 amino acids. CDR1 GTSNPN and CDR2 SVGIG come from the germline V gene (reference sequence). V dropped 2 bases and J dropped 9; count of bases not matched to a gene: 7. CDR3 sequence reads: CAWSKNRDSNVLTF. The DNA for the CDR3 is TGTGCCTGGAGTAAAAACCGGGACAGCAACGTCCTGACTTTC. Based on the CDR3 plus reference TRBV30 and TRBJ2-6, the full variable domain is SQTIHQWPATLVQPVGSPLSLECTVEGTSNPNLYWYRQAAGRGLQLLFYSVGIGQISSEVPQNLSASRPQDRQFILSSKKLLLSDSGFYLCAWSKNRDSNVLTFGAGSRLTVL.

CDR3 nucleotide sequence: TGTGCCAGCAGTGAGGGACAGGCCTATCTCGAGACCCAGTACTTC. Translating gives CASSEGQAYLETQYF. The V call is TRBV25-1, the J call TRBJ2-5; 8 nucleotides align to TRBD1. There are 15 residues in the CDR3. Germline CDR1 reads MGHDK; CDR2 reads SYGVNS. V trimming: 3 bases; J trimming: 5 bases; junction bases outside the gene matches: 8.

The V gene is TRBV5-1, the J gene TRBJ2-7, with D perhaps matching TRBD1 or TRBD2 (5 bases each). CDR1 and CDR2 (germline): SGHRS, YFSETQ. Between the trimmed V and J ends, which lost 0 bases and 0 bases, there was a span of 13 bases. The CDR3 runs 16 residues. The chain's CDR3 is CASSLGRDVVSYEQYF. CDR3 bases: TGCGCCAGCAGCTTGGGCCGGGACGTAGTCTCCTACGAGCAGTACTTC.

This chain joins TRBV27 and TRBJ2-2; 9 nucleotides agree with TRBD2. The V and J ends lost 1 base and 1 base, in that order; junction bases with no gene match: 4. CDR1 is MNHEY and CDR2 is SMNVEV in the germline V gene (reference sequence). The CDR3 totals 17 residues. The CDR3 reads CASSLWPTSGNTGELFF. The CDR3 DNA reads as TGTGCCAGCAGTTTATGGCCGACTAGCGGGAACACCGGGGAGCTGTTTTTT.

The chain employs TRBV18 and TRBJ2-1; 9 nucleotides agree with TRBD1. V dropped 6 bases and J dropped 10; count of bases not matched to a gene: 7. This CDR3 spans 13 amino acids. CDR1 and CDR2 (germline): KGHSH, LQKENI. CDR3 nucleotides: TGTGCCAGCTCGCGGGACAGGGTGATGGAGCAGTTCTTC. This codes for CASSRDRVMEQFF.

V gene TRBV6-5 combines with J gene TRBJ1-1; 8 bases align to TRBD1. Germline values: CDR1 MNHEY, CDR2 SVGAGI. The CDR3 runs 14 residues. V dropped 6 bases and J dropped 5; count of bases not matched to a gene: 8. The CDR3 loop reads CASRPTGAVTEAFF. The CDR3 DNA follows: TGTGCCAGCAGACCGACAGGGGCAGTGACTGAAGCTTTCTTT.

The V and J genes are TRBV5-4 and TRBJ2-7, with D possibly being TRBD1 or TRBD2 (5 bases each). Trimming pared 3 bases from V and 4 bases from J, leaving 11 bases between. The CDR3 has 13 residues. Germline V gives CDR1 SGHNT, CDR2 YYREEE (reference sequence). CDR3 in amino acids: CASSWDGGYEQYF. The CDR3 DNA sequence: TGTGCCAGCAGCTGGGACGGTGGGTACGAGCAGTACTTC.

This chain links TRBV5-1 with TRBJ2-1, with 9 bases fitting TRBD2. Per germline, CDR1 SGHRS and CDR2 YFSETQ. Trimming took 4 bases from V and 3 from J; bases not matched to a gene: 11. This CDR3 is built from 17 residues. The CDR3 reads CASSGGSGSVVYNEQFF. The CDR3 coding sequence is TGCGCCAGCAGCGGAGGTAGCGGGAGTGTCGTCTACAATGAGCAGTTCTTC.

The chain uses TRBV4-1 and TRBJ1-2, with D uncertain. The CDR3 covers 14 residues. Germline-derived CDR1 and CDR2 are MGHRA and YSYEKL. The V gene lost 6 bases and the J gene lost 4 bases, with 15 bases spanning the gap. The CDR3 loop is CASRRAETSYGYTF. In nucleotides, the CDR3 is TGCGCCAGCAGACGCGCGGAGACGAGCTATGGCTACACCTTC.

The CDR3 bases are TGTGCCAGTCAACCCCGACCTGGGTACGAGCAGTACTTC. Translating gives CASQPRPGYEQYF. This sequence joins TRBV6-5 and TRBJ2-7; D is ambiguous. The V end was cut by 9 bases, the J end by 4 bases, with 16 bases between. Germline V gene sequence: CDR1 MNHEY, CDR2 SVGAGI. This CDR3 region has 13 residues.

In its sample, this clone was seen a few times. The chain is built from TRBV11-2 and TRBJ2-7, with D perhaps assigned TRBD1 or TRBD2 (5 bases each). The CDR3 extends over 15 amino acids. Trimming pared 1 base from V and 3 bases from J, leaving 13 bases between. From germline, CDR1 is SGHAT and CDR2 FQNNGV. The CDR3 sequence is CASSLAMGRIYEQYF. Written as DNA, the CDR3 is TGTGCCAGCAGCTTAGCCATGGGACGGATCTACGAGCAGTACTTC. The full variable domain, in which reference TRBV11-2 and TRBJ2-7 provide the parts outside the CDR3, is EAGVAQSPRYKIIEKRQSVAFWCNPISGHATLYWYQQILGQGPKLLIQFQNNGVVDDSQLPKDRFSAERLKGVDSTLKIQPAKLEDSAVYLCASSLAMGRIYEQYFGPGTRLTVT.

V and J are TRBV6-5 and TRBJ2-3; no clear D gene. This CDR3 is 14 amino acids long. Germline V gene data show CDR1 as MNHEY and CDR2 as SVGAGI. V gave up 7 bases and J gave up 0 bases, with 11 bases separating them. In DNA form, the CDR3 reads TGTGCCAGCAAGACATTCGGTAGCACAGATACGCAGTATTTT. Residues: CASKTFGSTDTQYF.

The table lists this clone with a few counts. CDR3 DNA: TGTGCCAGCAGACCAAAGAACGGTTTCCCCGGCGAGCAGTACTTC. As protein: CASRPKNGFPGEQYF. The chain combines TRBV7-9 with TRBJ2-7, with D unresolved. Trimming pared 6 bases from V and 6 bases from J, leaving 21 bases between. The CDR3 is 15 residues long. The germline V gene encodes CDR1 SEHNR and CDR2 FQNEAQ (reference sequence).

This clone was counted a single time. The rearrangement links TRBV9 to TRBJ2-7; D call uncertain. Germline V gives CDR1 SGDLS, CDR2 YYNGEE. The CDR3 runs 14 residues. V was cut by 3 bases and J by 5 bases, with 15 bases left in between. CDR3 region: CASSARVGLDEQYF. CDR3 DNA: TGTGCCAGCAGCGCCCGCGTAGGGTTGGACGAGCAGTACTTC.

V gene TRBV6-5 combines with J gene TRBJ1-5; 8 nucleotides agree with TRBD1. The CDR3 is made up of 14 amino acids. Germline values: CDR1 MNHEY, CDR2 SVGAGI. V shed 5 bases and J 6 bases; nucleotides not matched to a gene: 6. The DNA for the CDR3 is TGTGCCAGCAGTCCCGGACAGGGCCTTCAGCCCCAGCATTTT. This translates into CASSPGQGLQPQHF.

The rearrangement links TRBV9 to TRBJ2-2, with 8 positions matching TRBD2. This CDR3 spans 15 amino acids. Trimming took 2 bases from V and 6 from J; bases not matched to a gene: 6. Germline V gene lookup returns CDR1 SGDLS and CDR2 YYNGEE. This chain's CDR3 is CASSVQAGEAGELFF. DNA of the CDR3: TGTGCCAGCAGCGTTCAAGCGGGGGAAGCCGGGGAGCTGTTTTTT.

The CDR3 sequence: CAITPGPPGSGNTIYF. CDR3 nucleotide sequence: TGTGCCATCACCCCGGGTCCCCCCGGCTCTGGAAACACCATATATTTT. This chain uses TRBV10-3 with TRBJ1-3; the D is unclear. This CDR3 is 16 amino acids long. Trimming took off 7 bases at V and 0 bases at J, with 16 bases between the two ends. CDR1 is ENHRY, CDR2 SYGVKD, per germline.

J is TRBJ2-5 and V is TRBV28; D not certain. The germline CDR1 and CDR2 sequences are MDHEN and SYDVKM. The CDR3 has 11 residues. Trimming took 5 bases from V and 2 from J, leaving 3 bases between them. CDR3 nucleotides: TGTGCCAGCAGTGTGCAAGAGACCCAGTACTTC. It specifies CASSVQETQYF.

In this sample, this clone turned up a few times. The CDR3 sequence: CASSLGGPGVAYEQYF. CDR3 DNA sequence: TGTGCCAGCAGCCTGGGGGGGCCAGGGGTCGCCTACGAGCAGTACTTC. This chain links TRBV11-2 with TRBJ2-7, with D possibly being TRBD2 (7 bases). The CDR3 loop spans 16 amino acids. The germline V gene encodes CDR1 SGHAT and CDR2 FQNNGV. Deletions cut 5 bases from V and 2 bases from J, with 19 bases between.

The V call is TRBV5-1, the J call TRBJ2-1; D gene uncertain. From germline, CDR1 is SGHRS and CDR2 YFSETQ. V was shortened by 4 bases and J by 10 bases, with 12 bases between the two germline ends. The CDR3 loop spans 12 amino acids. CDR3 sequence (DNA): TGCGCCAGCAGCGTGACGCTGCGGGAGCAGTTCTTC. Translated, it gives CASSVTLREQFF.

The chain has TRBV6-1 and TRBJ2-4; 9 bases map to TRBD1. This CDR3 comprises 14 residues. V shed 3 bases, J shed 6 bases, and the junction held 3 bases outside the gene matches. From germline, CDR1 is MNHNS and CDR2 SASEGT. In DNA form, the CDR3 reads TGTGCCAGCAGTGACCTGGGACAGGGAAACATTCAGTACTTC. Amino acid sequence: CASSDLGQGNIQYF.

V and J are TRBV5-6 and TRBJ2-7; TRBD1 matches 12 bases. J was trimmed by 5 bases and V by 1 base; bases with no gene match: 7. The germline CDR1 and CDR2 sequences are SGHDT and YYEEEE. The CDR3 has 16 amino acids. Here the CDR3 reads CASSLPPGQGADEQYF. CDR3 sequence (DNA): TGTGCCAGCAGCTTGCCGCCGGGACAGGGGGCTGACGAGCAGTACTTC.

The rearrangement uses TRBV5-6 and TRBJ2-5, with TRBD2 as a possible D gene (6 bases). CDR3 length equals 16 residues. V was cut by 4 bases and J by 7 bases, with 23 bases left in between. Germline V gene sequence: CDR1 SGHDT, CDR2 YYEEEE. CDR3 DNA: TGTGCCAGCAGCCCGTCCGGGACTCCCAGCTCTGTGACCCAGTACTTC. Translating gives CASSPSGTPSSVTQYF.

This clone was detected only a few times. The rearrangement joins TRBV7-8 to TRBJ2-7; D gene uncertain. This CDR3 has 11 residues. V shed 3 bases and J shed 5 bases, with 5 bases lying between them. CDR1 SGHVS and CDR2 FQNEAQ come from the germline V gene. This chain's CDR3 is CASSFRHEQYF. The CDR3 coding sequence is TGTGCCAGCAGCTTCCGGCACGAGCAGTACTTC. Variable domain in full (rest from reference TRBV7-8 and TRBJ2-7): GAGVSQSPRYKVAKRGQDVALRCDPISGHVSLFWYQQALGQGPEFLTYFQNEAQLDKSGLPSDRFFAERPEGSVSTLKIQRTQQEDSAVYLCASSFRHEQYFGPGTRLTVT.

The V call is TRBV5-1, the J call TRBJ1-2; the match to TRBD1 covers 8 bases. Trimming at V came to 0 bases and at J to 0 bases, leaving 10 bases not matched to a gene. The CDR3 is made up of 18 amino acids. In germline, CDR1 is SGHRS, CDR2 YFSETQ. In nucleotides, the CDR3 is TGCGCCAGCAGCTTGGACGGGACAGGAAGTTTAGCTAACTATGGCTACACCTTC. Translating it yields CASSLDGTGSLANYGYTF.

The chain couples TRBV7-9 to TRBJ1-4; 7 bases map to TRBD1. Germline trimming cut 4 bases from V and 10 bases from J; bases unmatched to any gene: 9. Looked up from germline, CDR1 is SEHNR and CDR2 is FQNEAQ (reference sequence). This CDR3 contains 14 residues. CDR3 in DNA: TGTGCCAGCAGCTCAAGACAGGGTGTCGGAAAACTGTTTTTT. It translates to CASSSRQGVGKLFF.

The chain has TRBV25-1 and TRBJ2-3; D not resolved. This CDR3 region has 14 residues. Trimming shortened V by 0 bases and J by 3 bases, and 7 bases separated the two germline ends. CDR1 and CDR2 from the germline V gene are MGHDK and SYGVNS. The CDR3 loop reads CASSEYFSTDTQYF. The DNA for the CDR3 is TGTGCCAGCAGTGAATATTTTTCAACAGATACGCAGTATTTT. Full variable domain (rest looked up from reference TRBV25-1 and TRBJ2-3): EADIYQTPRYLVIGTGKKITLECSQTMGHDKMYWYQQDPGMELHLIHYSYGVNSTEKGDLSSESTVSRIRTEHFPLTLESARPSHTSQYLCASSEYFSTDTQYFGPGTRLTVL.

This chain links TRBV10-3 with TRBJ2-1, with 13 bases identical to TRBD2. The junction had 3 bases not matched to a gene; V was cut back by 10 bases and J by 0 bases. From germline, CDR1 is ENHRY and CDR2 SYGVKD. The CDR3 is 15 residues long. Here the CDR3 DNA reads TGTGCCACCGGGACTAGCGGGGACTCCTACAATGAGCAGTTCTTC. Its protein is CATGTSGDSYNEQFF.

The V and J genes are TRBV9 and TRBJ2-7; D is tentatively TRBD1 or TRBD2 (5 bases each). The germline V and J ends were trimmed by 4 bases and 3 bases, with 14 bases remaining between them. CDR1 and CDR2 (germline): SGDLS, YYNGEE. The CDR3 spans 14 residues. This chain's CDR3 is CASSRGVLDYEQYF. DNA for the CDR3: TGTGCCAGCAGCAGAGGGGTTTTGGACTACGAGCAGTACTTC.